Here is one TCR beta chain with its context. The antigen is undetermined. The sample comes from a study of untreated major depressive disorder. Study-wide results and limits: TRBV05-01 (Vbeta 5.1) usage was higher in CD4+ T cells of depressed patients than controls.

Per germline, CDR1 LGHNA and CDR2 YSLEER. Trimming cost V 0 bases and J 4 bases, with 6 bases left between them. The CDR3 runs 13 residues. Each depressed patient was pairwise matched to a non-depressed control for sex, age, current smoking status and body mass index. Profiling relied on immunoSEQ multiplex PCR, and the TCRdb table lists in-frame clones only, not all of them. Seen here are 20,000 or so clones, more than 85% observed once, and the top ten hold around 0.6%. The J gene is TRBJ1-2, the V gene TRBV4-3; D not certain. The sequence was obtained from a woman aged 40 to 55 with major depressive disorder. Sequenced material: CD4+ T cells from PBMCs. This chain's CDR3 is CASSQEGSYGYTF. CDR3 nucleotide sequence: TGCGCCAGCAGCCAAGAAGGCAGCTATGGCTACACCTTC.